Presented here are 8 T cell receptor beta chains from one specimen sequenced in a study of blood T cell repertoires in COVID-19. Sequencing was performed with immunoSEQ multiplex PCR; in TCRdb, only in-frame clones are kept and a portion is missing. The table shows 230,000 or so clones, with roughly 84% occurring only once. Sequenced input: peripheral blood. Receptor source: a man aged 35 to 55 with active or convalescent COVID-19.

J is TRBJ2-5 and V is TRBV27; TRBD2 matches 8 bases. Germline CDR1 is MNHEY and CDR2 is SMNVEV (reference sequence). V shed 3 bases and J 1 base; nucleotides not matched to a gene: 7. This CDR3 spans 16 amino acids. The chain's CDR3 is CASSFGVAGFQETQYF. The CDR3, as DNA: TGTGCCAGCAGTTTCGGGGTAGCGGGGTTCCAAGAGACCCAGTACTTC.

This chain connects TRBV7-8 to TRBJ1-2, with D maybe TRBD1 (6 bases). CDR1 and CDR2 (germline): SGHVS, FQNEAQ. The CDR3 loop spans 18 amino acids. V gave up 4 bases and J gave up 7 bases, with 28 bases separating them. CDR3 amino acids: CASSSRTRVPGDTGGYTF. Written as DNA, the CDR3 is TGTGCCAGCAGCTCCCGAACACGGGTTCCAGGGGATACTGGTGGCTACACCTTC.

The chain employs TRBV28 and TRBJ1-5; TRBD1 matches 9 bases. V shed 8 bases, J shed 2 bases, and the junction held 4 bases outside the gene matches. This CDR3 contains 14 residues. Germline CDR1 MDHEN, CDR2 SYDVKM. CDR3 sequence reads: CASRRTGGNQPQHF. The CDR3 DNA is TGTGCCAGCCGCAGGACAGGGGGCAATCAGCCCCAGCATTTT. Full variable domain (rest looked up from reference TRBV28 and TRBJ1-5): DVKVTQSSRYLVKRTGEKVFLECVQDMDHENMFWYRQDPGLGLRLIYFSYDVKMKEKGDIPEGYSVSREKKERFSLILESASTNQTSMYLCASRRTGGNQPQHFGDGTRLSIL.

This clone was counted between two and nine times. The CDR3 nucleotides are TGTGCCAGCAGGGCCACGTTGACAATAGCCAGGGGAAACATTCAGTACTTC. It specifies CASRATLTIARGNIQYF. The chain links TRBV28 to TRBJ2-4; possibly TRBD1 for D (6 bases). Germline CDR1 MDHEN, CDR2 SYDVKM. V lost 6 bases and J lost 6, with 24 bases in between. This CDR3 has 17 amino acids.

The rearrangement uses TRBV10-3 and TRBJ2-5; D gene unclear. This CDR3 has 13 residues. The V end was cut by 4 bases, the J end by 5 bases, with 11 bases between. The germline V gene encodes CDR1 ENHRY and CDR2 SYGVKD. Here the CDR3 reads CAISAASHETQYF. As DNA, the CDR3 is TGTGCCATCAGTGCCGCCAGTCACGAGACCCAGTACTTC.

The V call is TRBV11-2, the J call TRBJ1-2; maybe TRBD1 (6 bases). CDR3 length: 18 residues. V lost 3 bases and J lost 4, with 24 bases in between. Germline V gives CDR1 SGHAT, CDR2 FQNNGV. Here the CDR3 DNA reads TGTGCCAGCAGCTTGACCACCTCTCCCCCGACAGGTCTCTATGGCTACACCTTC. Its protein is CASSLTTSPPTGLYGYTF.

The rearrangement links TRBV2 to TRBJ2-6; D is unclear. The length of the CDR3 is 18 residues. V shed 0 bases and J shed 0 bases, with 12 bases lying between them. Germline V gene lookup returns CDR1 SNHLY and CDR2 FYNNEI. CDR3 loop: CASSEALWSCSGANVLTF. In DNA, the CDR3 is TGTGCCAGCAGTGAAGCGCTTTGGAGTTGCTCTGGGGCCAACGTCCTGACTTTC.

The chain links TRBV30 to TRBJ2-6; 12 positions match TRBD2. Trimming removed 3 bases from V and 4 bases from J; junction bases left unmatched: 10. CDR3 length equals 18 residues. CDR1 and CDR2 (germline): GTSNPN, SVGIG (reference sequence). The CDR3 spells CAWSGLAGGLWGANVLTF. CDR3 sequence (DNA): TGTGCCTGGAGCGGGCTAGCGGGAGGGCTCTGGGGGGCCAACGTCCTGACTTTC.